The entry below gives a single T cell receptor beta chain sequence along with its context. Its antigen is not identified. Produced via immunoSEQ multiplex PCR; TCRdb's table is partial and in-frame only. The top ten hold over 6.5% of the sample, which has 90,000 to 100,000 clones, more than 85% seen once. This entry is derived from a study of T cell responses to AZD1222 COVID-19 vaccine. Study conclusions and caveats: Just 6 or 7 people given AZD1222 tested seropositive at baseline. Repertoires in all cases were sampled only once the peak T cell response had passed. Of spike-specific TCRs, nearly half reportedly target regions left unmutated in variants. Vaccine-related CD4 TCRs covered spike, predominating at 160-218 and 743-854.

This CDR3 spans 14 amino acids. The J segment lost 0 bases and the V segment lost 6 bases, leaving 4 bases of the junction unmatched. From germline, CDR1 is MNHEY and CDR2 SVGAGI. V usage is TRBV6-5 and J usage is TRBJ1-1; 7 positions match TRBD1. Sequences were derived from peripheral blood, sampled on day 0 of AZD1222 vaccination. The clonotype comes from an adult in good health. The CDR3 sequence: CASSVDRVNTEAFF. The CDR3, as DNA: TGTGCCAGCAGCGTTGACAGGGTGAACACTGAAGCTTTCTTT.